These 2 T cell receptor beta chains were all obtained from the same sample, sequenced in a study of T-cell memory formation after mild COVID-19. Via MiXCR, TCRdb re-called the 5' RACE reads, giving one row per CDR3 protein. Counted here are roughly 580,000 distinct CDR3 sequences, approximately 18% occurring once; the ten biggest clones make up around 12%. The sequencing input was PBMCs or a T cell subset sorted from them (not recorded which). These receptors were collected from an adult woman who had mild COVID-19 (a few samples of this study predate the infection). Cell type and time point are not known.

This clonotype was counted only a few times. The chain combines TRBV20-1 with TRBJ1-6; 9 nucleotides align to TRBD1. The ends lost 6 bases at V and 6 bases at J; junction bases unmatched: 9. The length of the CDR3 is 15 residues. CDR1 DFQATT and CDR2 SNEGSKA come from the germline V gene (reference sequence). CDR3 coding DNA: TGCAGTGCCCACCGGGACAGGGTATCTAATTCACCCCTCCACTTT. This translates into CSAHRDRVSNSPLHF.

The chain recombines TRBV13 with TRBJ2-5; 8 bases agree with TRBD2. V gave up 5 bases and J gave up 5 bases; unmatched junction bases: 13. Germline V gene sequence: CDR1 PRHDT, CDR2 FYEKMQ (reference sequence). The CDR3 is 16 amino acids. CDR3 DNA: TGTGCCAGCAGCCCGTTATCAAGCGGGAGCGGCGAGACCCAGTACTTC. Its translation: CASSPLSSGSGETQYF.